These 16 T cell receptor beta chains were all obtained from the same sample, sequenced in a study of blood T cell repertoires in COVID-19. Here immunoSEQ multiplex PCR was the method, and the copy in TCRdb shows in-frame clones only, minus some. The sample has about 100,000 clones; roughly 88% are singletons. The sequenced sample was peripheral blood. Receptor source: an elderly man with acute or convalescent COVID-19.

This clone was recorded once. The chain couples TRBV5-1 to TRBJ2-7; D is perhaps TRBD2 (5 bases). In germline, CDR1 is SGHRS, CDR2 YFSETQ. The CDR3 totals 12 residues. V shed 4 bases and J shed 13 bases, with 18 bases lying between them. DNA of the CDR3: TGCGCCAGCAGCAGCCCGCCCGGAGGTGGTTACTTC. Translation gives CASSSPPGGGYF.

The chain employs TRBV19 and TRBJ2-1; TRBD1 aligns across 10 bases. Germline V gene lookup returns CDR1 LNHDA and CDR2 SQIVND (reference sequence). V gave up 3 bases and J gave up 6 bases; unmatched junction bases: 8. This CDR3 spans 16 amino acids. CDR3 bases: TGTGCCAGTAGTATGGGTTGGGACAGGGGTTTCAATGAGCAGTTCTTC. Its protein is CASSMGWDRGFNEQFF.

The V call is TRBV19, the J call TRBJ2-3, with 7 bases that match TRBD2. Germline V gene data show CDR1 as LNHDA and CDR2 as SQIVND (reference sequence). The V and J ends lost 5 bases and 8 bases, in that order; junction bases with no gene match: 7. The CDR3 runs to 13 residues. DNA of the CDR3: TGTGCCAGTAGTCCCCGGGGGGAAGCTACGCAGTATTTT. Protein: CASSPRGEATQYF. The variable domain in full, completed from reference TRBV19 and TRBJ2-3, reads DGGITQSPKYLFRKEGQNVTLSCEQNLNHDAMYWYRQDPGQGLRLIYYSQIVNDFQKGDIAEGYSVSREKKESFPLTVTSAQKNPTAFYLCASSPRGEATQYFGPGTRLTVL.

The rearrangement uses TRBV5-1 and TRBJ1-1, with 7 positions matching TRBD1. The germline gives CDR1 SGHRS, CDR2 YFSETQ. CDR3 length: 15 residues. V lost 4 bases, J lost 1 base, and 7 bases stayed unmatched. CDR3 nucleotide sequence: TGCGCCAGCAGCCCTGAGGGGGCAAGGAACACTGAAGCTTTCTTT. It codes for CASSPEGARNTEAFF.

The CDR3: CASSSPGTGINEQYF. The CDR3 DNA follows: TGTGCCAGCAGTTCCCCCGGGACAGGGATAAACGAGCAGTACTTC. This rearrangement joins TRBV28 to TRBJ2-7, with TRBD1 matching 9 bases. The J segment lost 5 bases and the V segment lost 4 bases, leaving 9 bases of the junction unmatched. The CDR3 covers 15 residues. CDR1 is MDHEN, CDR2 SYDVKM, per germline.

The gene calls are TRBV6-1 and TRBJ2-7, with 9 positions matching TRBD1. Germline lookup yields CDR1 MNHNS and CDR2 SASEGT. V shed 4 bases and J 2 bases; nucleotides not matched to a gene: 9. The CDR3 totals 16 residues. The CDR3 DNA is TGTGCCAGCAGTGCACAGGGGGCTCCGGGTCCCTACGAGCAGTACTTC. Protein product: CASSAQGAPGPYEQYF.

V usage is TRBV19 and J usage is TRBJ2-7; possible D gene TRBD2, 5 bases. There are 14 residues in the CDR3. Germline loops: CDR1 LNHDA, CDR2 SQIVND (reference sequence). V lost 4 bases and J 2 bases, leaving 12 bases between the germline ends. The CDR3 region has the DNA TGTGCCAGTAGTAGAATCCCCGGGACCTACGAGCAGTACTTC. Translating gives CASSRIPGTYEQYF.

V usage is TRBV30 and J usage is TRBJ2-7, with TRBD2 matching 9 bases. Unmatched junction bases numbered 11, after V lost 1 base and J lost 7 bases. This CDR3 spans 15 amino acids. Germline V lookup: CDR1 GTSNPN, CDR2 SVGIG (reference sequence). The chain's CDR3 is CAWSGMGSGRLEQYF. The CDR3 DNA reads TGTGCCTGGAGTGGAATGGGTAGCGGGAGACTGGAGCAGTACTTC. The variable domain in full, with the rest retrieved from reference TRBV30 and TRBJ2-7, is SQTIHQWPATLVQPVGSPLSLECTVEGTSNPNLYWYRQAAGRGLQLLFYSVGIGQISSEVPQNLSASRPQDRQFILSSKKLLLSDSGFYLCAWSGMGSGRLEQYFGPGTRLTVT.

The CDR3 DNA reads as TGTGCCAGTAGTATGGGAGAAGGCAGGGGGGAGAACACTGAAGCTTTCTTT. This encodes CASSMGEGRGENTEAFF. This chain uses TRBV19 with TRBJ1-1; 7 bases match TRBD1. Trimming removed 3 bases from V and 1 base from J; junction bases left unmatched: 11. Germline V gene sequence: CDR1 LNHDA, CDR2 SQIVND (reference sequence). The CDR3 runs to 17 residues.

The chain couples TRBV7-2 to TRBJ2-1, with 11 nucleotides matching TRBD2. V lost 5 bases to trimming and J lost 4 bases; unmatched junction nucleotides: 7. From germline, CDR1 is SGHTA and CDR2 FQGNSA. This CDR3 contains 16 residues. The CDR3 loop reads CASSPDGTSGYNEQFF. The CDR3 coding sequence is TGTGCCAGCAGCCCAGATGGGACTAGCGGTTACAATGAGCAGTTCTTC.

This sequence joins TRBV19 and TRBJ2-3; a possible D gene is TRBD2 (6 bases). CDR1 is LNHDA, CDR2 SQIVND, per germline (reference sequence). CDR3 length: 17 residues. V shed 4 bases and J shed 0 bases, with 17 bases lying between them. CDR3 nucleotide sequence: TGTGCCAGTAGTACCGCCGGGAGAAGCGGGAGCACAGATACGCAGTATTTT. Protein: CASSTAGRSGSTDTQYF. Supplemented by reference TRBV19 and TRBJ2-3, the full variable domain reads DGGITQSPKYLFRKEGQNVTLSCEQNLNHDAMYWYRQDPGQGLRLIYYSQIVNDFQKGDIAEGYSVSREKKESFPLTVTSAQKNPTAFYLCASSTAGRSGSTDTQYFGPGTRLTVL.

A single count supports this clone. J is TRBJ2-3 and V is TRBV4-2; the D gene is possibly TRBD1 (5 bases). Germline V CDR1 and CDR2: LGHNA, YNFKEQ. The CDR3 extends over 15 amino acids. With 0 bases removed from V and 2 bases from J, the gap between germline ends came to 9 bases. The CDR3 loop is CASSQDRGFTDTQYF. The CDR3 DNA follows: TGTGCCAGCAGCCAAGATAGGGGTTTCACAGATACGCAGTATTTT.

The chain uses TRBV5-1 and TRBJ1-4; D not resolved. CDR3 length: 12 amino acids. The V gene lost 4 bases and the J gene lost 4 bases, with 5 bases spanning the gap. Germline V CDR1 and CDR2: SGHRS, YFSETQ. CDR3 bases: TGCGCCAGCAGCCGCGATAATGAAAAACTGTTTTTT. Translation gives CASSRDNEKLFF.

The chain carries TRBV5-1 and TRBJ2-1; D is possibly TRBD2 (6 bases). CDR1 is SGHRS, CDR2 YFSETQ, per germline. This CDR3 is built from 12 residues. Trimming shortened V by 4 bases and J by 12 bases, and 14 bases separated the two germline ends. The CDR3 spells CASSPAGLPQFF. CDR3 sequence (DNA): TGCGCCAGCAGCCCAGCGGGCCTTCCGCAGTTCTTC.

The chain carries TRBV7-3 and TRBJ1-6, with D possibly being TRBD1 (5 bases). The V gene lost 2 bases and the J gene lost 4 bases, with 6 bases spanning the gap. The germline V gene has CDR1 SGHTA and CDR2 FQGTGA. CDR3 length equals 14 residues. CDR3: CASSLGGYNSPLHF. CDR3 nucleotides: TGTGCCAGCAGCTTAGGGGGGTATAATTCACCCCTCCACTTT.

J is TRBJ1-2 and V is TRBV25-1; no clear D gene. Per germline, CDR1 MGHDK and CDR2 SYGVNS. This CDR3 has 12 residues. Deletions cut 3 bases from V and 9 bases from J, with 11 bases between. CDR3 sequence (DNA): TGTGCCAGCAGTGAGAGAGGGTGGAGCTACACCTTC. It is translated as CASSERGWSYTF.